Listed here are 5 T cell receptor beta chains from one sample, sequenced in a study of blood T cells in healthy people across ages. Next came a second PCR, run for about 6 to 12 cycles, which used a sample-barcoded 5' primer along with a J-beta primer mix. TCRdb independently ran MiXCR on the 5' RACE reads; one entry per CDR3 protein. The sample contains roughly 1,500,000 distinct CDR3 sequences, about 40% of which appear only once. Sequencing input: blood. The receptors originated from a woman between 18 and 30 years old in good health.

The rearrangement links TRBV10-3 to TRBJ2-4; 8 nucleotides match TRBD1. The last part of the DNA fits TRBJ2-7 better; the J call may be wrong. Germline CDR1 and CDR2: ENHRY and SYGVKD. The CDR3 sequence is 13 residues long. As DNA, the CDR3 is TGTGCCATCAGTCTGGGACAGGCCTACGAGCAGTACTTC. Amino acid sequence: CAISLGQAYEQYF.

This clonotype has more than one count but fewer than ten. The chain joins TRBV27 to TRBJ1-2, with 12 bases aligning to TRBD1. CDR1 and CDR2 (germline): MNHEY, SMNVEV (reference sequence). The CDR3 runs to 18 residues. V lost 4 bases and J lost 3; bases outside the gene matches: 12. The chain's CDR3 is CASSSLGQGAYLHYGYTF. The CDR3 DNA is TGTGCCAGCAGTTCCTTGGGACAGGGGGCCTATTTGCACTATGGCTACACCTTC.

The chain employs TRBV5-1 and TRBJ1-1, with D perhaps TRBD1 (5 bases). The germline V gene encodes CDR1 SGHRS and CDR2 YFSETQ. The ends were cut back, 0 bases at V and 7 bases at J, with 10 bases in the middle. This CDR3 spans 13 amino acids. CDR3 nucleotides: TGCGCCAGCAGCTTGGCGGGGACTGGTGAAGCTTTCTTT. Translated, it gives CASSLAGTGEAFF.

V and J are TRBV10-2 and TRBJ2-3, with TRBD2 as a possible D gene (6 bases). Deletions cut 0 bases from V and 3 bases from J, with 7 bases between. The germline V gene encodes CDR1 WSHSY and CDR2 SAAADI. The CDR3 is 14 residues long. CDR3 DNA: TGCGCCAGCAGTGAGTCGGGGAGGACAGATACGCAGTATTTT. Protein product: CASSESGRTDTQYF.

The genes are TRBV9 and TRBJ2-7, with no clear D. V was clipped by 3 bases and J by 7 bases, with 14 bases between them. The CDR3 is made up of 13 amino acids. Per the germline V gene, CDR1 is SGDLS and CDR2 is YYNGEE. The CDR3 sequence is CASSGKLHNEQYF. CDR3 nucleotides: TGTGCCAGCAGCGGGAAACTTCACAATGAGCAGTACTTC.